This T cell receptor beta chain appears in the sequencing data of a study of T cells in localized non-small cell lung cancer. Findings and limits, study-wide: Among the top 100 tumor clones, a median about 60 appeared in adjacent lung. Because researchers sequenced only one region of the tumor, heterogeneity is still possible.

As for this clone: The target antigen is unknown.

Generated by immunoSEQ multiplex PCR, the TCRdb table keeps only in-frame clones and is missing some. The profile covers some 56,000 clones, with 75% to 90% appearing a single time and over 4% taken by the ten largest. The germline CDR1 and CDR2 sequences are KGHSH and LQKENI. V lost 3 bases and J lost 7, with 13 bases in between. This CDR3 has 15 amino acids. J is TRBJ1-6 and V is TRBV18, with D hard to call. Specimen: peripheral blood, collected before any cancer treatment. This TCR was sampled from a woman between 40 and 69 years old with stage I lung adenocarcinoma. The CDR3, as DNA: TGTGCCAGCTCACCTCGAGGAGGAGAGAATTCACCCCTCCACTTT. Its protein is CASSPRGGENSPLHF.